The 23 T cell receptor beta chains below come from one sample, sequenced in a study of monozygotic twins with inflammatory bowel disease. TCRdb reprocessed the 5' RACE reads, keeping one entry per CDR3 protein, no DNA. In all, the sample yields around 190,000 distinct CDR3 sequences. Sequenced material: blood. The receptors were sampled from a human donor with ulcerative colitis or Crohn's disease, or a healthy co-twin of an affected twin (not recorded which).

V gene TRBV27 combines with J gene TRBJ2-5. In germline, CDR1 is MNHEY, CDR2 SMNVEV (reference sequence). The CDR3 is made up of 14 amino acids. The CDR3 sequence is CASSLLSGKETQYF.

The rearrangement joins TRBV11-2 to TRBJ2-7; checking the TCRdb D call of TRBD1 is not possible without DNA. Germline V CDR1 and CDR2: SGHAT, FQNNGV. The CDR3 contains 13 residues. The CDR3 spells CASSFTGEYEQYF. The variable domain in full, with the rest retrieved from reference TRBV11-2 and TRBJ2-7, is EAGVAQSPRYKIIEKRQSVAFWCNPISGHATLYWYQQILGQGPKLLIQFQNNGVVDDSQLPKDRFSAERLKGVDSTLKIQPAKLEDSAVYLCASSFTGEYEQYFGPGTRLTVT.

The chain couples TRBV20-1 to TRBJ2-1; as DNA is missing, the TRBD2 call by TCRdb cannot be tested. Per the germline V gene, CDR1 is DFQATT and CDR2 is SNEGSKA (reference sequence). CDR3 length equals 14 residues. CDR3 in amino acids: CSARARGDYNEQFF.

The V call is TRBV25-1, the J call TRBJ2-2; TCRdb outputs TRBD1, but without DNA this stays unchecked. Germline lookup yields CDR1 MGHDK and CDR2 SYGVNS. This CDR3 contains 16 residues. The chain's CDR3 is CASSGAPGAATGELFF.

This chain links TRBV5-1 with TRBJ2-3. The CDR3 runs 15 residues. From germline, CDR1 is SGHRS and CDR2 YFSETQ. The CDR3 loop is CASSLSPASTDTQYF. Full variable domain (outside the CDR3, taken from reference TRBV5-1 and TRBJ2-3): KAGVTQTPRYLIKTRGQQVTLSCSPISGHRSVSWYQQTPGQGLQFLFEYFSETQRNKGNFPGRFSGRQFSNSRSEMNVSTLELGDSALYLCASSLSPASTDTQYFGPGTRLTVL.

V is TRBV2 and J is TRBJ1-1. The CDR3 has 11 amino acids. The germline CDR1 and CDR2 sequences are SNHLY and FYNNEI. CDR3 residues: CASVQWTEAFF.

This rearrangement joins TRBV14 to TRBJ2-7. This CDR3 is 14 amino acids long. Germline V CDR1 and CDR2: SGHDN, FVKESK. Here the CDR3 reads CASSQGIGIYEQYF.

The chain joins TRBV14 to TRBJ1-2. CDR1 is SGHDN, CDR2 FVKESK, per germline. This CDR3 is 15 amino acids long. The CDR3 region is CASSQDPYGVYGYTF.

The V gene is TRBV5-1, the J gene TRBJ2-5; the D call of TRBD1 rests on TCRdb alone, since no DNA is present to check it. CDR3 length equals 18 residues. CDR1 and CDR2 (germline): SGHRS, YFSETQ. Here the CDR3 reads CASSYPPDRVEGQETQYF.

The V call is TRBV18, the J call TRBJ1-5; checking the TCRdb D call of TRBD1 is not possible without DNA. Per germline, CDR1 KGHSH and CDR2 LQKENI. The CDR3 is 13 amino acids. CDR3 amino acids: CASSPDGRQPQHF.

V and J are TRBV4-2 and TRBJ2-1; TCRdb proposes TRBD1, but this gene call is untestable without DNA. CDR3 length: 15 amino acids. CDR1 is LGHNA and CDR2 is YNFKEQ in the germline V gene. This chain's CDR3 is CASSQDPTGLNEQFF.

This chain links TRBV20-1 with TRBJ2-1; TCRdb picks TRBD1, but there is no DNA to check that call. The CDR3 is 18 residues long. Germline CDR1 is DFQATT and CDR2 is SNEGSKA (reference sequence). The CDR3 spells CSARDPSIHTESYNEQFF.

The chain recombines TRBV29-1 with TRBJ1-5; the D call of TRBD1 rests on TCRdb alone, since no DNA is present to check it. CDR1 SQVTM and CDR2 ANQGSEA come from the germline V gene. This CDR3 spans 18 amino acids. CDR3 loop: CSVDLSETGPYSNQPQHF.

The chain joins TRBV5-1 to TRBJ1-5; TCRdb designates TRBD1, a call that cannot be tested without DNA. Germline assignment: CDR1 SGHRS and CDR2 YFSETQ. The CDR3 runs to 13 residues. CDR3 residues: CASTPGNLGPQHF.

CDR3 amino acids: CASSQSGINEQFF. This chain uses TRBV3-1 with TRBJ2-1; the D gene TCRdb calls, TRBD2, cannot be checked with no DNA. Germline V gene lookup returns CDR1 LGHDT and CDR2 YNNKEL (reference sequence). CDR3 length: 13 residues.

The rearrangement uses TRBV6-5 and TRBJ2-3. CDR3 length: 15 residues. Looked up from germline, CDR1 is MNHEY and CDR2 is SVGAGI. CDR3: CASSYLGASTDTQYF.

The rearrangement links TRBV15 to TRBJ2-5; with no DNA, the TCRdb D assignment of TRBD1 cannot be verified. The CDR3 spans 15 residues. The germline gives CDR1 LNHNV, CDR2 YYDKDF (reference sequence). This chain's CDR3 is CATSLSQGTVETQYF.

This chain connects TRBV5-1 to TRBJ1-2; TCRdb outputs TRBD1, but without DNA this stays unchecked. This CDR3 contains 14 residues. Germline V gene sequence: CDR1 SGHRS, CDR2 YFSETQ. CDR3 region: CASSLGPGGVGYTF.

The V call is TRBV11-3, the J call TRBJ2-3. Germline-derived CDR1 and CDR2 are SGHNT and YENEEA. This CDR3 comprises 13 residues. The CDR3 reads CASSLVPGDTQYF.

The V call is TRBV4-1, the J call TRBJ2-1; the TRBD2 assignment by TCRdb is unverifiable without DNA. The CDR3 totals 16 residues. Germline-derived CDR1 and CDR2 are MGHRA and YSYEKL. Here the CDR3 reads CASSQGRGAWDNEQFF.

The chain recombines TRBV12-3 or TRBV12-4 with TRBJ2-7; TCRdb's D gene call, TRBD1, goes unchecked for lack of DNA. The CDR3 has 12 amino acids. CDR3 protein: CASRQGTGEQYF.

The rearrangement joins TRBV7-8 to TRBJ1-2. CDR3 length: 15 amino acids. Per the germline V gene, CDR1 is SGHVS and CDR2 is FQNEAQ. CDR3 region: CASSLRMAADYGYTF.

This chain links TRBV20-1 with TRBJ2-5; the D call of TRBD1 rests on TCRdb alone, since no DNA is present to check it. The CDR3 runs to 13 residues. In germline, CDR1 is DFQATT, CDR2 SNEGSKA (reference sequence). CDR3 protein: CSGMGQPGETQYF.